Each of the 28 T cell receptor beta chains below was sequenced from the same sample in a study of shared clonotypes between healthy human individuals. TCRdb's copy holds only in-frame clones and misses some; the assay was immunoSEQ multiplex PCR. The table lists a few hundred thousand clones, 70% to 80% of them singletons, with approximately 12% in the top ten. The sample consisted of PBMCs. All receptors derive from a woman aged 40 to 50 in good health. Some clones in this sample may be carry-over from other donors' samples.

CDR3 in amino acids: CASSRSPGELFF. Here the CDR3 DNA reads TGTGCCAGCAGCCGGAGTCCGGGGGAGCTGTTTTTT. The chain carries TRBV7-3 and TRBJ2-2; unclear D gene. CDR1 and CDR2 (germline): SGHTA, FQGTGA. V lost 5 bases to trimming and J lost 8 bases, with 9 bases between them. The CDR3 extends over 12 amino acids. Looking up the rest from reference TRBV7-3 and TRBJ2-2 gives the full variable domain: GAGVSQTPSNKVTEKGKYVELRCDPISGHTALYWYRQSLGQGPEFLIYFQGTGAADDSGLPNDRFFAVRPEGSVSTLKIQRTERGDSAVYLCASSRSPGELFFGEGSRLTVL.

The chain links TRBV19 to TRBJ2-3; unclear D gene. V was clipped by 5 bases and J by 2 bases, with 14 bases between them. Germline lookup yields CDR1 LNHDA and CDR2 SQIVND (reference sequence). The CDR3 totals 15 residues. The CDR3 nucleotides are TGTGCCAGTAGTGGGTACACCGGGCCCACAGATACGCAGTATTTT. Amino acid sequence: CASSGYTGPTDTQYF.

The rearrangement joins TRBV6-1 to TRBJ2-5; TRBD2 is a possible D gene (6 bases). The CDR3 spans 13 residues. With 6 bases removed from V and 3 bases from J, the gap between germline ends came to 11 bases. Germline CDR1 MNHNS, CDR2 SASEGT. The CDR3: CASRGSGEETQYF. The CDR3 region has the DNA TGTGCCAGCAGGGGTAGCGGCGAAGAGACCCAGTACTTC.

In its sample, this clone was seen a few times. The V gene is TRBV28, the J gene TRBJ2-5; perhaps TRBD2 as D (6 bases). V was clipped by 2 bases and J by 5 bases, with 12 bases between them. Germline V lookup: CDR1 MDHEN, CDR2 SYDVKM. The CDR3 is made up of 14 amino acids. This CDR3 is CASSLKRLAETQYF. The CDR3 coding sequence is TGTGCCAGCAGTTTAAAGCGTCTAGCGGAGACCCAGTACTTC.

V and J are TRBV6-4 and TRBJ2-2; no clear D. Germline V gives CDR1 MRHNA, CDR2 SNTAGT. Trimming cost V 10 bases and J 1 base, with 13 bases left between them. The CDR3 runs to 14 residues. The CDR3 DNA sequence: TGTGCCAATTTCTTGGTTGAGAACACCGGGGAGCTGTTTTTT. The encoded protein is CANFLVENTGELFF.

For the CDR3, the DNA is TGCGCCAGCAGCCAAGAGAGTTTCCCGAGCACCGGGGAGCTGTTTTTT. Its translation is CASSQESFPSTGELFF. This chain connects TRBV4-1 to TRBJ2-2; D is uncertain. Germline CDR1 is MGHRA and CDR2 is YSYEKL. This CDR3 region has 16 residues. V lost 0 bases to trimming and J lost 4 bases, with 12 bases between them.

The chain is built from TRBV5-6 and TRBJ1-6; no firm D call. V was pared by 3 bases and J by 2 bases, with 6 bases between. The V gene's germline CDR1 is SGHDT and CDR2 YYEEEE. The CDR3 spans 14 residues. The CDR3 DNA sequence: TGTGCCAGCAGCTCCCCCACCTATAATTCACCCCTCCACTTT. This encodes CASSSPTYNSPLHF.

The chain has TRBV27 and TRBJ2-1; TRBD1 aligns across 7 bases. CDR1 MNHEY and CDR2 SMNVEV come from the germline V gene (reference sequence). V shed 4 bases and J 0 bases; nucleotides not matched to a gene: 3. The length of the CDR3 is 15 residues. CDR3 amino acids: CASSYGTASYNEQFF. CDR3 bases: TGTGCCAGCAGTTACGGGACAGCCTCCTACAATGAGCAGTTCTTC.

This sequence joins TRBV5-1 and TRBJ1-1; 8 positions agree with TRBD1. The CDR3 contains 14 residues. CDR1 and CDR2 (germline): SGHRS, YFSETQ. The junction had 5 bases not matched to a gene; V was cut back by 2 bases and J by 5 bases. The DNA of the CDR3 is TGCGCCAGCAGCTTAACAGGGGGAGAAACTGAAGCTTTCTTT. It translates to CASSLTGGETEAFF. Full variable domain (remainder filled in from reference TRBV5-1 and TRBJ1-1): KAGVTQTPRYLIKTRGQQVTLSCSPISGHRSVSWYQQTPGQGLQFLFEYFSETQRNKGNFPGRFSGRQFSNSRSEMNVSTLELGDSALYLCASSLTGGETEAFFGQGTRLTVV.

About this clone itself: This clone may be a read error of a much larger clone one base away. This chain links TRBV5-6 with TRBJ2-1; D remains ambiguous. Germline values: CDR1 SGHDT, CDR2 YYEEEE. This CDR3 comprises 11 residues. Trimming took 4 bases from V and 3 from J, leaving 2 bases between them. The CDR3 DNA is TGTGCCAGCAGCGACTACAATGAGCAGTTCTTC. It specifies CASSDYNEQFF.

This clone was recorded a few times. V and J are TRBV28 and TRBJ2-2, with D perhaps assigned TRBD1 or TRBD2 (5 bases each). The CDR3 has 16 residues. Germline values: CDR1 MDHEN, CDR2 SYDVKM. Trimming took 0 bases from V and 6 from J, leaving 14 bases between them. The CDR3 protein is CASSLWDLLGAGELFF. Here the CDR3 DNA reads TGTGCCAGCAGTTTATGGGACTTATTGGGGGCCGGGGAGCTGTTTTTT.

V is TRBV12-5 and J is TRBJ2-1; weak D call: TRBD2 (5 bases). V lost 1 base, J lost 1 base, and 5 bases lay in between. Per germline, CDR1 LGHNT and CDR2 FRNRAP. The CDR3 is made up of 14 amino acids. The CDR3 here is CASGLGGSYNEQFF. CDR3 DNA sequence: TGTGCTAGTGGTTTGGGCGGGTCCTACAATGAGCAGTTCTTC.

This chain links TRBV9 with TRBJ2-1, with D tentatively TRBD1 (6 bases). V was pared by 3 bases and J by 1 base, with 14 bases between. Germline V CDR1 and CDR2: SGDLS, YYNGEE. This CDR3 region has 16 residues. The CDR3: CASSGNQGLSYNEQFF. The CDR3 DNA reads as TGTGCCAGCAGCGGAAACCAGGGGTTATCCTACAATGAGCAGTTCTTC.

The chain links TRBV27 to TRBJ1-6; D is possibly TRBD1 (5 bases). The CDR3 runs 15 residues. V shed 6 bases and J shed 8 bases, with 17 bases lying between them. The V gene's germline CDR1 is MNHEY and CDR2 SMNVEV (reference sequence). CDR3 in DNA: TGTGCCAGCAGGATCGACGGGGGGTGGGATTCACCCCTCCACTTT. Amino acids: CASRIDGGWDSPLHF.

This rearrangement joins TRBV25-1 to TRBJ2-7; D might be TRBD1 (5 bases). Trimming left V 4 bases short and J 3 bases short, with 13 bases between. The CDR3 contains 14 residues. CDR1 and CDR2 (germline): MGHDK, SYGVNS. DNA of the CDR3: TGTGCCAGCAGTGTGGTTGGGGCAGTCTACGAGCAGTACTTC. This gives the protein CASSVVGAVYEQYF.

Turning to this clone: Additional DNA sequences in this sample encode the identical CDR3. The chain couples TRBV5-1 to TRBJ2-2, with D uncertain. This CDR3 has 15 amino acids. From germline, CDR1 is SGHRS and CDR2 YFSETQ. Deletions cut 1 base from V and 1 base from J, with 8 bases between. DNA of the CDR3: TGCGCCAGCAGCTTGCCGGCAGGGAACACCGGGGAGCTGTTTTTT. This sequence encodes CASSLPAGNTGELFF.

The genes are TRBV27 and TRBJ1-1; D is unresolved. The germline gives CDR1 MNHEY, CDR2 SMNVEV (reference sequence). The CDR3 has 13 residues. Trimming took 2 bases from V and 7 from J, leaving 11 bases between them. CDR3 sequence reads: CASSLELGSEAFF. DNA for the CDR3: TGTGCCAGCAGTTTAGAGCTTGGGAGTGAAGCTTTCTTT.

V gene TRBV2 combines with J gene TRBJ2-4; perhaps TRBD1 as D (6 bases). V was clipped by 3 bases and J by 0 bases, with 9 bases between them. CDR1 SNHLY and CDR2 FYNNEI come from the germline V gene. The CDR3 totals 15 residues. The CDR3 here is CASSDGTLAKNIQYF. CDR3 DNA: TGTGCCAGCAGTGACGGGACACTAGCCAAAAACATTCAGTACTTC. The variable domain in full, completed from reference TRBV2 and TRBJ2-4, reads EPEVTQTPSHQVTQMGQEVILRCVPISNHLYFYWYRQILGQKVEFLVSFYNNEISEKSEIFDDQFSVERPDGSNFTLKIRSTKLEDSAMYFCASSDGTLAKNIQYFGAGTRLSVL.

This clone was recorded once. This chain joins TRBV27 and TRBJ2-7, with D possibly TRBD2 on 5 matching bases. Looked up from germline, CDR1 is MNHEY and CDR2 is SMNVEV (reference sequence). The CDR3 totals 13 residues. Trimming left V 0 bases short and J 6 bases short, with 9 bases between. This CDR3 reads CASSLSTGSEQYF. The CDR3 DNA follows: TGTGCCAGCAGTTTATCGACTGGGAGCGAGCAGTACTTC.

This chain connects TRBV7-3 to TRBJ2-1; either TRBD1 or TRBD2 may supply D (5 bases each). The V and J ends lost 0 bases and 3 bases respectively, with 6 bases between them. Germline CDR1 is SGHTA and CDR2 is FQGTGA. This CDR3 comprises 14 residues. The DNA for the CDR3 is TGTGCCAGCAGCTTAACGGGGGACTACAATGAGCAGTTCTTC. Translating gives CASSLTGDYNEQFF.

This rearrangement joins TRBV19 to TRBJ2-1; 10 bases align to TRBD2. V dropped 8 bases and J dropped 4; count of bases not matched to a gene: 11. The CDR3 is 16 amino acids. Germline V gene lookup returns CDR1 LNHDA and CDR2 SQIVND (reference sequence). In DNA form, the CDR3 reads TGTGCCAGTGGAACTAGCGGGATGGGAAAATACAATGAGCAGTTCTTC. Translating gives CASGTSGMGKYNEQFF.

This clone was observed once. The chain has TRBV18 and TRBJ2-3; possible D gene TRBD2, 6 bases. V was pared by 2 bases and J by 4 bases, with 10 bases between. The germline V gene encodes CDR1 KGHSH and CDR2 LQKENI. This CDR3 contains 14 residues. The CDR3: CASSPGAGSDTQYF. The CDR3 DNA follows: TGTGCCAGCTCACCAGGGGCGGGGTCAGATACGCAGTATTTT.

The rearrangement joins TRBV7-8 to TRBJ2-7; 8 nucleotides line up with TRBD1. CDR1 and CDR2 (germline): SGHVS, FQNEAQ. The junction had 4 bases not matched to a gene; V was cut back by 3 bases and J by 0 bases. This CDR3 is built from 15 residues. CDR3 coding DNA: TGTGCCAGCAGCTTCCGCAGGGGGCTCTCCTACGAGCAGTACTTC. It encodes CASSFRRGLSYEQYF.

There are a few counts of this clone. The V call is TRBV9, the J call TRBJ2-1; TRBD2 agrees at 7 bases. This CDR3 is built from 16 residues. The J segment lost 0 bases and the V segment lost 2 bases, leaving 5 bases of the junction unmatched. Germline CDR1 SGDLS, CDR2 YYNGEE. CDR3 nucleotide sequence: TGTGCCAGCAGCGTGCTAGCGGTAAGCTCCTACAATGAGCAGTTCTTC. This gives the protein CASSVLAVSSYNEQFF.

The V gene is TRBV5-1, the J gene TRBJ2-1; tentatively, D is TRBD1 or TRBD2 (5 bases each). The CDR3 runs to 13 residues. Between the trimmed V and J ends, which lost 0 bases and 7 bases, there was a span of 8 bases. The germline V gene encodes CDR1 SGHRS and CDR2 YFSETQ. The DNA for the CDR3 is TGCGCCAGCAGCTTGGGAGGGGTAAATGAGCAGTTCTTC. Translated: CASSLGGVNEQFF.

This clone was detected a few times. The gene calls are TRBV30 and TRBJ1-2, with D possibly being TRBD1 (5 bases). With 0 bases removed from V and 9 bases from J, the gap between germline ends came to 14 bases. Germline lookup yields CDR1 GTSNPN and CDR2 SVGIG (reference sequence). The CDR3 totals 13 residues. CDR3 sequence reads: CAWSVRGELSYTF. The CDR3 DNA follows: TGTGCCTGGAGTGTACGGGGGGAGTTGAGCTACACCTTC. The entire variable domain, with the rest obtained from reference TRBV30 and TRBJ1-2, is as follows: SQTIHQWPATLVQPVGSPLSLECTVEGTSNPNLYWYRQAAGRGLQLLFYSVGIGQISSEVPQNLSASRPQDRQFILSSKKLLLSDSGFYLCAWSVRGELSYTFGSGTRLTVV.

This clone was seen a single time. The chain joins TRBV4-1 to TRBJ1-1; a possible D gene is TRBD1 (5 bases). The germline V gene has CDR1 MGHRA and CDR2 YSYEKL. The V end lost 0 bases, the J end lost 3 bases, and 8 bases lay between the germline ends. CDR3 size: 14 residues. Written as DNA, the CDR3 is TGCGCCAGCAGCCAAGAGGGACCGTACACTGAAGCTTTCTTT. The encoded protein is CASSQEGPYTEAFF.

This chain uses TRBV9 with TRBJ2-4, with D possibly matching TRBD1 (7 bases). The CDR3 is made up of 16 amino acids. The germline V gene has CDR1 SGDLS and CDR2 YYNGEE. V dropped 4 bases and J dropped 7 bases, with 21 bases sitting between them. CDR3 in amino acids: CASSSSVARGDNIQYF. CDR3 in DNA: TGTGCCAGCAGCTCAAGTGTGGCCAGGGGGGACAACATTCAGTACTTC.